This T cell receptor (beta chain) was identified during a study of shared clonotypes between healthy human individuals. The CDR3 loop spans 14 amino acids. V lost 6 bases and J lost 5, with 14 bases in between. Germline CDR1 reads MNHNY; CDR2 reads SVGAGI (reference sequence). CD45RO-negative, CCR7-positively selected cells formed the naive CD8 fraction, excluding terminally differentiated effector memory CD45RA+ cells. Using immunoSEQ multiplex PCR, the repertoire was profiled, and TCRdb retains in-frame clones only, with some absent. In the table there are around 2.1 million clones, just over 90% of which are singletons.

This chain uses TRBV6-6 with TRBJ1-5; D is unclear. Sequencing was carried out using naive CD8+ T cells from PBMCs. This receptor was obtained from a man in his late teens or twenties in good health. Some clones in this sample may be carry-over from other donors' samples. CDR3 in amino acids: CASRDLGFDQPQHF. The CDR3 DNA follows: TGTGCCAGCAGGGATCTGGGTTTCGATCAGCCCCAGCATTTT.